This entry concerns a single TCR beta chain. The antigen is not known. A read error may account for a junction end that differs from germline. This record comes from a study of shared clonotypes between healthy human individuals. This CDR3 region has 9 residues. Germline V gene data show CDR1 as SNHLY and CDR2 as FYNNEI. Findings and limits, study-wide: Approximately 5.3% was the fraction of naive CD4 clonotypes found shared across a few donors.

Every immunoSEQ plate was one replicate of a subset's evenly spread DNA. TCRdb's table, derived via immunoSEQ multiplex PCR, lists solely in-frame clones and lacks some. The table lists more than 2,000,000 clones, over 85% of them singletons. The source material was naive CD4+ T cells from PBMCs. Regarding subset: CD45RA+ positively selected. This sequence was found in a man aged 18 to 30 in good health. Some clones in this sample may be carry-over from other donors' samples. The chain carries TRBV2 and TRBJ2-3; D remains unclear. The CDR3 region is CASSDHRLF. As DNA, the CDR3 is TGTGCCAGCAGTGACCATCGCCTTTTT.